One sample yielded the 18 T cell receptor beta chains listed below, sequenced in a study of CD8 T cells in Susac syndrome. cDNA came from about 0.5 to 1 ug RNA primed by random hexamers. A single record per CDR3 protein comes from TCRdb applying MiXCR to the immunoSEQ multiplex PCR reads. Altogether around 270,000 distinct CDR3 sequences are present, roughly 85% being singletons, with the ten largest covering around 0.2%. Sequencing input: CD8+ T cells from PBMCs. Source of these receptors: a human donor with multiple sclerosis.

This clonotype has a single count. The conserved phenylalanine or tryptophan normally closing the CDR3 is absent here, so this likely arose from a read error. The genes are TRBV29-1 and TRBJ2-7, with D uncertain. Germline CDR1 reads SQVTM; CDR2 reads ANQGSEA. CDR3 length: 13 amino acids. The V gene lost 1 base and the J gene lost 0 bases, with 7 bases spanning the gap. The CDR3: CSVEGVSSYEQYS. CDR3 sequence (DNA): TGCAGCGTTGAAGGGGTGAGCTCCTACGAGCAGTACTCC.

CDR3 sequence reads: CASSLPSSTAFF. The CDR3 DNA is TGTGCCAGCAGCCTACCCTCTTCGACGGCTTTCTTT. The chain is built from TRBV7-6 and TRBJ1-1, with unresolved D. Germline V gives CDR1 SGHVS, CDR2 FNYEAQ. V shed 5 bases and J shed 11 bases, with 15 bases lying between them. The CDR3 is 12 amino acids. Combining the CDR3 with reference TRBV7-6 and TRBJ1-1 gives the whole variable domain GAGVSQSPRYKVTKRGQDVALRCDPISGHVSLYWYRQALGQGPEFLTYFNYEAQQDKSGLPNDRFSAERPEGSISTLTIQRTEQRDSAMYRCASSLPSSTAFFGQGTRLTVV.

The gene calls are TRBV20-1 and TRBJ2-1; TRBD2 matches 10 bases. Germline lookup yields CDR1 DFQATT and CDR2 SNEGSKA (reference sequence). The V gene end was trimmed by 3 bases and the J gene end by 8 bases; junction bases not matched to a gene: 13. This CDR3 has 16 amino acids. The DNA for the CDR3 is TGCAGTGCTAGCCCCGCTAGCGGGAGAGGTATGGATGAGCAGTTCTTC. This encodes CSASPASGRGMDEQFF.

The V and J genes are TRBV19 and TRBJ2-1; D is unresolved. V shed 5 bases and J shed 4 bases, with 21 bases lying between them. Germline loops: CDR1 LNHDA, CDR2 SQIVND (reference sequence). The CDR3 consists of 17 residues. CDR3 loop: CASSPPDFGSRYNEQFF. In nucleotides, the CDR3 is TGTGCCAGTAGTCCCCCTGACTTCGGATCGCGATACAATGAGCAGTTCTTC. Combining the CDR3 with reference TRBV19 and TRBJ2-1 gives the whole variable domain DGGITQSPKYLFRKEGQNVTLSCEQNLNHDAMYWYRQDPGQGLRLIYYSQIVNDFQKGDIAEGYSVSREKKESFPLTVTSAQKNPTAFYLCASSPPDFGSRYNEQFFGPGTRLTVL.

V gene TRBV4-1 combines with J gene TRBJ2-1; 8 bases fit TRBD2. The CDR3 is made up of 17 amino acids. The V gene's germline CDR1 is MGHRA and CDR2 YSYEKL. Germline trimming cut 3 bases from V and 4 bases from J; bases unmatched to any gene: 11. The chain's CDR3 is CASSQSKAPSGYNEQFF. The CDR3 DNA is TGCGCCAGCAGCCAGAGCAAAGCCCCTAGCGGGTACAATGAGCAGTTCTTC.

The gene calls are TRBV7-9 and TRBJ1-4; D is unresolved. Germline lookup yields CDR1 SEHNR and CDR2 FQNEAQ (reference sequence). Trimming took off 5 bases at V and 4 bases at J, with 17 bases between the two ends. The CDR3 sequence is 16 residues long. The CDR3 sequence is CASSPDTLGSNEKLFF. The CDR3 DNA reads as TGTGCCAGCAGCCCCGACACCCTCGGGAGTAATGAAAAACTGTTTTTT.

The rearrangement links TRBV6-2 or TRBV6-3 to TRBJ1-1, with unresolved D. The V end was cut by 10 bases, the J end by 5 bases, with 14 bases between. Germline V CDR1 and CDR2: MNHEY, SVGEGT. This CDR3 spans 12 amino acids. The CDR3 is CATSDYRTEAFF. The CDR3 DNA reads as TGTGCCACCTCCGATTACCGAACTGAAGCTTTCTTT.

The CDR3 protein is CASSILGSNTGELFF. The CDR3 DNA reads TGTGCCAGTAGTATCCTGGGATCGAACACCGGGGAGCTGTTTTTT. The chain joins TRBV19 to TRBJ2-2; D ambiguous. CDR1 is LNHDA, CDR2 SQIVND, per germline (reference sequence). This CDR3 region has 15 residues. Trimming stripped 3 bases from V and 0 bases from J, with 8 bases between.

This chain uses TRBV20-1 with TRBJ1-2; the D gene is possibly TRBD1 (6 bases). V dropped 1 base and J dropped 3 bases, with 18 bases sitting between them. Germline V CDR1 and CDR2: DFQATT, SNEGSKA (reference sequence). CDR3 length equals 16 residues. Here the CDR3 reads CSARGKDRGAHYGYTF. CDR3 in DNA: TGCAGTGCTAGAGGAAAAGACCGGGGGGCCCACTATGGCTACACCTTC.

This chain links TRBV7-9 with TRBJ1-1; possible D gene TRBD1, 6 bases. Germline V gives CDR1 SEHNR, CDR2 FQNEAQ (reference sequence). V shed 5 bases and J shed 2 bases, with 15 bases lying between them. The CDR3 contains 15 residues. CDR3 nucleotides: TGTGCCAGCAGCCCCTGGGACACAGCCAACACTGAAGCTTTCTTT. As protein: CASSPWDTANTEAFF.

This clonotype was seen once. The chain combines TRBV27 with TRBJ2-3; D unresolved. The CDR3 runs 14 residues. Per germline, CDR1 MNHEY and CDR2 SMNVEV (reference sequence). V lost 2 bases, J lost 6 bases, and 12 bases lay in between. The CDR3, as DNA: TGTGCCAGCAGTTTACCCAAATCAAGGGATACGCAGTATTTT. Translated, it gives CASSLPKSRDTQYF.

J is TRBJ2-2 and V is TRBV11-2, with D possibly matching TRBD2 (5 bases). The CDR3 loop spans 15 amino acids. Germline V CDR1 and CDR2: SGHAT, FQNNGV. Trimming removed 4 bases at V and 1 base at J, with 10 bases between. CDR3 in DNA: TGTGCCAGCAGCTCGACCGGGGTGAACACCGGGGAGCTGTTTTTT. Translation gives CASSSTGVNTGELFF.

For the CDR3, the DNA is TGCAGCGTTAGGGGGGGAATTGGCACTGAAGCTTTCTTT. It codes for CSVRGGIGTEAFF. J is TRBJ1-1 and V is TRBV29-1; maybe TRBD1 (6 bases). V shed 5 bases and J shed 4 bases, with 14 bases lying between them. Germline V gene sequence: CDR1 SQVTM, CDR2 ANQGSEA. There are 13 residues in the CDR3. Supplemented by reference TRBV29-1 and TRBJ1-1, the full variable domain reads SAVISQKPSRDICQRGTSLTIQCQVDSQVTMMFWYRQQPGQSLTLIATANQGSEATYESGFVIDKFPISRPNLTFSTLTVSNMSPEDSSIYLCSVRGGIGTEAFFGQGTRLTVV.

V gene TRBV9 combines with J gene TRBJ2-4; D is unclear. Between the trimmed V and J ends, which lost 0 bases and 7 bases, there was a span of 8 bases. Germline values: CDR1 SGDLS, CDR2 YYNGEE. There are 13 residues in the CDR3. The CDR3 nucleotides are TGTGCCAGCAGCGTAGATCGGGCGAACATTCAGTACTTC. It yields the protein CASSVDRANIQYF.

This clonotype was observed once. CDR3 DNA: TGTGCCAGCAGCCTACTGACAGGGCAGAATCAGCCCCAGCATTTT. This codes for CASSLLTGQNQPQHF. The chain has TRBV7-2 and TRBJ1-5; 7 bases agree with TRBD1. Looked up from germline, CDR1 is SGHTA and CDR2 is FQGNSA. Trimming removed 5 bases from V and 4 bases from J; junction bases left unmatched: 8. CDR3 length: 15 residues.

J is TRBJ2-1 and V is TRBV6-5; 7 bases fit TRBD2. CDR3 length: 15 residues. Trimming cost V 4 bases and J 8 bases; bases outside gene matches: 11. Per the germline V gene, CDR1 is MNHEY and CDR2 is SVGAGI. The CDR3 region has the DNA TGTGCCAGCAGTTCCGTCGCGGGAGTAGTGGATGAGCAGTTCTTC. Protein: CASSSVAGVVDEQFF.

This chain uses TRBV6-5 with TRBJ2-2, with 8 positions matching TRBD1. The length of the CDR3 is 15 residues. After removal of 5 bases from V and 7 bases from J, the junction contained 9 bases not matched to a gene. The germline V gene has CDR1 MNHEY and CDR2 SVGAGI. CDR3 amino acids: CASSQDRVSVGELFF. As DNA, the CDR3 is TGTGCCAGCAGTCAGGACAGGGTATCTGTCGGGGAGCTGTTTTTT.

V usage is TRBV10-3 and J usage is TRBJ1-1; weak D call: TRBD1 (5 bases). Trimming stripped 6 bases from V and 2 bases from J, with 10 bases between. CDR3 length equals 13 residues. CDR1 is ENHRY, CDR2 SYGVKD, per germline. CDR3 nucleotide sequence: TGTGCCATCAGGGCAGGGCCTAACACTGAAGCTTTCTTT. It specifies CAIRAGPNTEAFF.